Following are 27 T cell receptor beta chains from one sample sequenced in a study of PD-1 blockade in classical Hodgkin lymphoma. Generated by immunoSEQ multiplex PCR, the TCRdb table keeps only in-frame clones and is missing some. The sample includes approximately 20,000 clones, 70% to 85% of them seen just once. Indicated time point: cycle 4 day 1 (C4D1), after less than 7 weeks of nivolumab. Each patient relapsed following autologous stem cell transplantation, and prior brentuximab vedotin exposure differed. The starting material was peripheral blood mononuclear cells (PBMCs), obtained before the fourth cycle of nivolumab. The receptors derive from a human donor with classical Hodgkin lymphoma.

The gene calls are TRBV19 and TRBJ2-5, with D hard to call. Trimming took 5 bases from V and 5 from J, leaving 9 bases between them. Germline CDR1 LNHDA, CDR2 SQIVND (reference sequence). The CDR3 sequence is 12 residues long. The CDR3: CASSDPRETQYF. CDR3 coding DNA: TGTGCCAGTAGTGACCCGCGGGAGACCCAGTACTTC.

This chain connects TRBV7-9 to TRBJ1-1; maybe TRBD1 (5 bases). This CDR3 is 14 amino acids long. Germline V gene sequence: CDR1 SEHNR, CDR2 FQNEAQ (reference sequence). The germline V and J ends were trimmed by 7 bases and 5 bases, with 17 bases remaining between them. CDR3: CASNLIRGGTEAFF. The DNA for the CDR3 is TGTGCCAGCAACCTGATACGGGGCGGGACTGAAGCTTTCTTT.

CDR3 protein: CASSYDRQGASEAFF. CDR3 in DNA: TGTGCCAGCAGTTACGATAGGCAGGGGGCGTCAGAAGCTTTCTTT. The genes are TRBV6-5 and TRBJ1-1; 8 bases align to TRBD1. This CDR3 comprises 15 residues. V shed 2 bases and J 8 bases; nucleotides not matched to a gene: 10. The germline V gene has CDR1 MNHEY and CDR2 SVGAGI.

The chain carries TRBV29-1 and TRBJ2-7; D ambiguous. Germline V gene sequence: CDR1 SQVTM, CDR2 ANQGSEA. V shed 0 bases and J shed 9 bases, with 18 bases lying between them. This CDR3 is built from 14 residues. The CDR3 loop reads CSVEDTGRAEGQYF. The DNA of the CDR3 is TGCAGCGTTGAAGATACCGGACGAGCTGAAGGGCAGTACTTC.

CDR3: CASSDTNRENVAFF. CDR3 in DNA: TGTGCCAGCAGTGACACGAACAGGGAGAACGTAGCTTTCTTT. The V and J genes are TRBV6-4 and TRBJ1-1; D perhaps matches TRBD1 (6 bases). CDR1 and CDR2 (germline): MRHNA, SNTAGT. The CDR3 has 14 residues. V shed 2 bases and J shed 10 bases, with 17 bases lying between them.

DNA for the CDR3: TGTGCCAGCAGCCGTCTGGGGAGTGAAAAACTGTTTTTT. Translated, it gives CASSRLGSEKLFF. V is TRBV27 and J is TRBJ1-4; no reliable D call. Germline lookup yields CDR1 MNHEY and CDR2 SMNVEV (reference sequence). Trimming removed 6 bases at V and 7 bases at J, with 12 bases between. The CDR3 is made up of 13 amino acids.

The CDR3 region is CASSFSDRRGGYTF. The CDR3 DNA reads TGTGCCAGCAGCTTCTCAGACCGCCGGGGAGGCTACACCTTC. The V gene is TRBV11-2, the J gene TRBJ1-2; D not certain. The CDR3 has 14 amino acids. V lost 3 bases and J lost 8, with 16 bases in between. Germline CDR1 and CDR2: SGHAT and FQNNGV.

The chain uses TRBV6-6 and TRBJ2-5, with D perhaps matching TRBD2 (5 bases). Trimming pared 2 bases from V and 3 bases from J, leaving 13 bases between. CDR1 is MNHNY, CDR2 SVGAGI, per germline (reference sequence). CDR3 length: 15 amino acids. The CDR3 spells CASSYPTRLEETQYF. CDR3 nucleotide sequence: TGTGCCAGCAGTTACCCCACTAGATTGGAAGAGACCCAGTACTTC.

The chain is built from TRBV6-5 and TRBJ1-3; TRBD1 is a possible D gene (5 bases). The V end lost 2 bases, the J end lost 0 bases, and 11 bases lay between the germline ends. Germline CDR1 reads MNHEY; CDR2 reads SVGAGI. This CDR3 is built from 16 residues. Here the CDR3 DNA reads TGTGCCAGCAGTTACATGGGGCCGCGCTCTGGAAACACCATATATTTT. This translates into CASSYMGPRSGNTIYF.

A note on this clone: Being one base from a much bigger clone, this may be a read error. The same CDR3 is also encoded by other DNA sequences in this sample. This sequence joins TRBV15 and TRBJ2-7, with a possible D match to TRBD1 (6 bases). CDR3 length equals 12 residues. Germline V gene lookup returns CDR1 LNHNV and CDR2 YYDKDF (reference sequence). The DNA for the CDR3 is TGTGCCACCAGCGGGGGACACTACGAGCAATACTTC. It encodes CATSGGHYEQYF. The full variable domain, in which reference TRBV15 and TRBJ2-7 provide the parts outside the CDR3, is DAMVIQNPRYQVTQFGKPVTLSCSQTLNHNVMYWYQQKSSQAPKLLFHYYDKDFNNEADTPDNFQSRRPNTSFCFLDIRSPGLGDTAMYLCATSGGHYEQYFGPGTRLTVT.

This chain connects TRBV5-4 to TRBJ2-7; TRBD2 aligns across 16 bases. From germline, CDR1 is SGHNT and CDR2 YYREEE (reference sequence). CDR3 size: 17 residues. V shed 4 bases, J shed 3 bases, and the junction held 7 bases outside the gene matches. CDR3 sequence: CASSPGTSGRGGYEQYF. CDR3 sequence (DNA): TGTGCCAGCAGCCCAGGGACTAGCGGGAGGGGGGGCTACGAGCAGTACTTC.

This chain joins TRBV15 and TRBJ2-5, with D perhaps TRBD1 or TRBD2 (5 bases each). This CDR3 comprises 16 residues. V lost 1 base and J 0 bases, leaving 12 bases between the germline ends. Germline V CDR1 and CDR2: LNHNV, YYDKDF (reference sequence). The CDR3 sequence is CATSRGGGSYQETQYF. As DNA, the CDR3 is TGTGCCACCAGCAGAGGTGGGGGATCGTACCAAGAGACCCAGTACTTC.

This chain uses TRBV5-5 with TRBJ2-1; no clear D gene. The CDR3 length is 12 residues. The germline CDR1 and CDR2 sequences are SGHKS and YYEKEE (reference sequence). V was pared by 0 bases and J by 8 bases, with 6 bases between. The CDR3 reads CASSLAPYEQFF. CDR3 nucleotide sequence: TGTGCCAGCAGCTTGGCTCCTTATGAGCAGTTCTTC.

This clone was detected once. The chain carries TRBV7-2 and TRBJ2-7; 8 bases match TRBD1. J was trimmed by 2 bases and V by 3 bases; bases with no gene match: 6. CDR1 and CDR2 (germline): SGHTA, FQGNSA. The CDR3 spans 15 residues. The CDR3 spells CASSLEWDRTYEQYF. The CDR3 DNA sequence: TGTGCCAGCAGCTTGGAGTGGGACAGGACCTACGAGCAGTACTTC.

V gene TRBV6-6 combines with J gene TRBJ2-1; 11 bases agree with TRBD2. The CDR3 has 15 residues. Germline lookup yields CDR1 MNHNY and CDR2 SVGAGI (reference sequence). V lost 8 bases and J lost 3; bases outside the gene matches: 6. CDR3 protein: CASGLAGPDYNEQFF. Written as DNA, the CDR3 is TGTGCCAGCGGACTAGCGGGCCCCGACTACAATGAGCAGTTCTTC.

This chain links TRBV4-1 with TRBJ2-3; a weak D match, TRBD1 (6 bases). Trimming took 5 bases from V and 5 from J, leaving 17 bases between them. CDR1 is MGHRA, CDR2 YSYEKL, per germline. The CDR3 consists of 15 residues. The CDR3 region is CASSSKHREIDTQYF. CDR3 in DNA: TGCGCCAGCAGCTCCAAACACAGGGAGATAGATACGCAGTATTTT.

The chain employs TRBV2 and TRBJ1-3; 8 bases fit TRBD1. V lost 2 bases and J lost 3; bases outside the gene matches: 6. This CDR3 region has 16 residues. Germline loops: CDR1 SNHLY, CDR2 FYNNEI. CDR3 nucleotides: TGTGCCAGCAGTGAAACGGCAGGGGGCTTTGGAAACACCATATATTTT. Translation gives CASSETAGGFGNTIYF.

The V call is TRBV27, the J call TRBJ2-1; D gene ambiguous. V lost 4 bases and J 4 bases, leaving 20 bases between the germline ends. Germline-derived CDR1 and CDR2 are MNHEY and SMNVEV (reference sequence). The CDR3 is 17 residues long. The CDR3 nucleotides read TGTGCCAGCAGTTCACGACGGACCCACACGGTATACAATGAGCAGTTCTTC. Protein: CASSSRRTHTVYNEQFF.

Here the CDR3 DNA reads TGTGCCAGCAGTTTACCCCTTGGACAGTCCTACGAGCAGTACTTC. Residues: CASSLPLGQSYEQYF. The chain employs TRBV28 and TRBJ2-7; D possibly corresponds to TRBD1 (6 bases). V gave up 2 bases and J gave up 1 base, with 12 bases separating them. CDR3 length equals 15 residues. Germline values: CDR1 MDHEN, CDR2 SYDVKM.

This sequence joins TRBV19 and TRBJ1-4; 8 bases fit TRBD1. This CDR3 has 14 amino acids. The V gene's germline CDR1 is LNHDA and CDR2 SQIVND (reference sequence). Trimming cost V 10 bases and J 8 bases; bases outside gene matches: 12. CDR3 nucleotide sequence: TGTGCCACCACGGTAGACAGGGGTGGCGAAAAACTGTTTTTT. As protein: CATTVDRGGEKLFF.

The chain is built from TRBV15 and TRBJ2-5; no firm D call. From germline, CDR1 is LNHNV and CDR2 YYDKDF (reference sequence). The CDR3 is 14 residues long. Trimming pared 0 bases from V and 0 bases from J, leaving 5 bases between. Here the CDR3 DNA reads TGTGCCACCAGCAGAGAGGGATACCAAGAGACCCAGTACTTC. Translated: CATSREGYQETQYF.

CDR3 amino acids: CAWRTRDRYTGELFF. The CDR3 DNA is TGTGCCTGGAGGACGAGGGACAGATACACCGGGGAGCTGTTTTTT. The rearrangement joins TRBV30 to TRBJ2-2, with TRBD1 matching 7 bases. CDR1 and CDR2 (germline): GTSNPN, SVGIG (reference sequence). V lost 3 bases, J lost 3 bases, and 7 bases stayed unmatched. This CDR3 is built from 15 residues.

This chain's CDR3 is CASSIDRGTTNTEAFF. Here the CDR3 DNA reads TGTGCCAGTAGTATTGACAGGGGAACGACCAACACTGAAGCTTTCTTT. The J gene is TRBJ1-1, the V gene TRBV19, with 8 nucleotides matching TRBD1. Germline V gene lookup returns CDR1 LNHDA and CDR2 SQIVND (reference sequence). This CDR3 has 16 amino acids. The J segment lost 2 bases and the V segment lost 3 bases, leaving 8 bases of the junction unmatched.

CDR3 coding DNA: TGTGCCAGCTCACTAAGAAGCGGGAGGGATTACAATGAGCAGTTCTTC. It specifies CASSLRSGRDYNEQFF. V and J are TRBV18 and TRBJ2-1; the match to TRBD2 covers 10 bases. This CDR3 contains 16 residues. Looked up from germline, CDR1 is KGHSH and CDR2 is LQKENI. V was pared by 4 bases and J by 4 bases, with 7 bases of the junction left unmatched.

CDR3 residues: CASSSAVAAEQYF. The CDR3 DNA reads as TGCGCCAGCAGCTCCGCGGTAGCCGCCGAGCAGTACTTC. The V gene is TRBV5-1, the J gene TRBJ2-7, with unresolved D. In germline, CDR1 is SGHRS, CDR2 YFSETQ. Trimming took off 3 bases at V and 6 bases at J, with 13 bases between the two ends. The CDR3 has 13 residues. The full variable domain, completed using reference TRBV5-1 and TRBJ2-7, is KAGVTQTPRYLIKTRGQQVTLSCSPISGHRSVSWYQQTPGQGLQFLFEYFSETQRNKGNFPGRFSGRQFSNSRSEMNVSTLELGDSALYLCASSSAVAAEQYFGPGTRLTVT.

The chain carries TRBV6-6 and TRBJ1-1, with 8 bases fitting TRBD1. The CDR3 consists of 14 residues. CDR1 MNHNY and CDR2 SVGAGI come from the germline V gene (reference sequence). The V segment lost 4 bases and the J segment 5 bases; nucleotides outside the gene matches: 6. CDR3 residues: CASSFRGRGTEAFF. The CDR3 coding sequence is TGTGCCAGCAGTTTCAGGGGGCGAGGGACTGAAGCTTTCTTT.

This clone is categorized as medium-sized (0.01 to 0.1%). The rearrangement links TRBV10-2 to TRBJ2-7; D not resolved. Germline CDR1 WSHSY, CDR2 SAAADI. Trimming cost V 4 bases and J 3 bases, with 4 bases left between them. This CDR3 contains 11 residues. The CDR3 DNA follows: TGCGCCAGCAGTGGGCACTACGAGCAGTACTTC. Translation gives CASSGHYEQYF.